This T cell receptor beta chain was identified in a study of OX40 agonist ivuxolimab in advanced cancers. Notes on the research overall: Ivuxolimab, which targeted the costimulatory receptor OX40 (CD134), was an agonistic, fully human IgG2 monoclonal antibody. Intravenous ivuxolimab was administered to patients every 2 weeks at six dose levels: 0.01, 0.1, 0.3, 1.5, 3 and 10 mg/kg. Of the 50 or so patients in dose escalation, about 20 had hepatocellular carcinoma, around 15 had melanoma, 9 had renal cell carcinoma and 9 had head and neck cancer. In the dose-escalation cohort, 75% to 85% of patients were male, and the mean age was approximately 60 years with a range of about 20 to 79. Patients were allowed to have had prior anti-PD-1, anti-PD-L1 or anti-CTLA-4 therapy, and more than 30% of the dose-escalation patients had previously received checkpoint inhibitors. Three dose-escalation patients achieved partial responses, one with hepatocellular carcinoma and two with cutaneous melanoma. The point of sequencing TCRbeta in the periphery was to test whether ivuxolimab changed TCR sequence diversity and drove clonal T-cell expansion. The paper covers the monotherapy dose-escalation part of the phase I ivuxolimab trial, which included N of about 56 patients. Points the paper makes about the study in general: On average, CD8+ T cells showed more expanded clones than CD4+ T cells after ivuxolimab. Which antigens the clonally expanded peripheral T cells were specific for was not determined. At doses of 0.1 to 3.0 mg/kg, clonal expansion of both CD4+ and CD8+ T cells in blood was seen between baseline and week 6. Low levels of normalized T-cell clonal expansion were also shown by some nonresponding patients. In the 0.1-3.0 mg/kg groups, partial responders were among the patients with the lowest normalized peripheral clonal expansion, particularly in CD8+ T cells.

In its sample, this clone was seen once. Its cognate antigen has yet to be identified. Base qualities are not provided; no much larger clone lies one nucleotide away. To sequence the TCRbeta CDR3 region, genomic DNA was isolated from the sorted cells. The immunoSEQ Assay was used for sequencing of TCRbeta CDR3 regions. This is the immuneACCESS table as TCRdb keeps it, with only in-frame sequences that have V and J called. A part of the clones is gone; compared with another copy, unresolved V genes explain less than half, and the rest is unexplained. The sample has roughly 48,000 clones on record, 85% to 90% of them singletons. The ten largest make up roughly 43% of the sample. The trial excluded patients who had a history of autoimmune disease or who were on systemic immunosuppression. Peripheral blood for TCR sequencing was collected from all dose cohorts at baseline, on cycle 4 day 1, and on cycle 7 day 1. Samples came from an open-label, multicenter, first-in-human phase I dose-escalation trial of ivuxolimab. Adults with locally advanced or metastatic head and neck squamous cell, hepatocellular, melanoma or renal cell carcinoma were enrolled in the trial. Before TCR sequencing, CD4+ and CD8+ T cells were separately sorted from peripheral blood.

V has 4 bases trimmed and J has 1 base trimmed; junction bases matching no gene number 6. The CDR3 runs 16 amino acids, cysteine and phenylalanine included. The retained sequence is limited to the CDR3, 48 bases, with the frame set at the first base. CDR1 and CDR2 were assigned from the germline V gene (reference sequence) as MNHEY and SMNVEV. The material was CD4+ or CD8+ T cells sorted from blood, obtained in a trial of the OX40 agonist ivuxolimab. The clonotype was recovered from an adult with an advanced solid tumor such as melanoma, head and neck, liver or kidney cancer. The chain was built from TRBV27 and TRBJ2-2; 7 junctional bases match TRBD1. The DNA is TGTGCCAGCAGTTCACCAGGGACAGTGAACACCGGGGAGCTGTTTTTT. The resulting protein is CASSSPGTVNTGELFF.